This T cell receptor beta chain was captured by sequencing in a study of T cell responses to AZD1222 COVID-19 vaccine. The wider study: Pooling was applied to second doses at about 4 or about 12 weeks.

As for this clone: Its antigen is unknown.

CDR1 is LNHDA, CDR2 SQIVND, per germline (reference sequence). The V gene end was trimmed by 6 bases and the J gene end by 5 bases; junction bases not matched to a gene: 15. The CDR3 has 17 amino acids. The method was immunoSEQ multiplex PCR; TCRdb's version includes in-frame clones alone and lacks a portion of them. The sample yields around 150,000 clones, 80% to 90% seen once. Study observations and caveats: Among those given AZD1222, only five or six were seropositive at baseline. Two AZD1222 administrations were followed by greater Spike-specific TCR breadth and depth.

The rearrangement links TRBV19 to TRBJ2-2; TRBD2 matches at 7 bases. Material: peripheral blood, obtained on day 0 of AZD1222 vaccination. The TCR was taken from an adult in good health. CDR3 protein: CASRLVGGIGVTGELFF. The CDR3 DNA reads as TGTGCCAGTAGGCTGGTGGGAGGGATTGGTGTGACCGGGGAGCTGTTTTTT.